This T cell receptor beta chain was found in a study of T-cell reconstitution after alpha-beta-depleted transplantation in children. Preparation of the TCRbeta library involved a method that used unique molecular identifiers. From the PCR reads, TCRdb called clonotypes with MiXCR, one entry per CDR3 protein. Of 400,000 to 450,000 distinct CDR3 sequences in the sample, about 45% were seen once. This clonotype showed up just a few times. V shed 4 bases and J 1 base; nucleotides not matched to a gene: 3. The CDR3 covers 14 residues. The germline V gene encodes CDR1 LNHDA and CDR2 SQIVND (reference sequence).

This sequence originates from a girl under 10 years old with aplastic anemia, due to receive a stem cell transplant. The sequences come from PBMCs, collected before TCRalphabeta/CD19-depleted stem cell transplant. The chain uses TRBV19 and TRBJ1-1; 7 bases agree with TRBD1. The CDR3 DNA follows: TGTGCCAGTAGTACGACAGGGTGGAACACTGAAGCTTTCTTT. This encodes CASSTTGWNTEAFF.